One and the same sample provided the 11 T cell receptor beta chains below, sequenced in a study of T cell responses to AZD1222 COVID-19 vaccine. Profiling relied on immunoSEQ multiplex PCR, and the TCRdb table lists in-frame clones only, not all of them. The profile shows tens of thousands of clones, nearly 90% of them singletons. Source: peripheral blood, taken on day 0 of AZD1222 vaccination. The receptors stem from an adult in good health.

The chain links TRBV6-8 to TRBJ1-2, with 9 bases lining up with TRBD1. J lost 4 bases, V lost 5 bases, and 14 bases had no gene match. The V gene's germline CDR1 is MNHGY and CDR2 SAAAGT. The CDR3 totals 17 residues. CDR3 amino acids: CASSDLSGTGFSYGYTF. DNA for the CDR3: TGTGCCAGCAGTGATCTCTCCGGGACAGGGTTCTCCTATGGCTACACCTTC.

The V call is TRBV3-1 (or the pseudogene TRBV3-2), the J call TRBJ2-7; weak D call: TRBD1 (5 bases). The V end lost 11 bases, the J end lost 3 bases, and 11 bases lay between the germline ends. From germline, CDR1 is LGHDT and CDR2 YNNKEL (reference sequence). The CDR3 extends over 11 amino acids. DNA for the CDR3: TGTGCCGTGGGGCAGAACTACGAGCAGTACTTC. This encodes CAVGQNYEQYF.

This rearrangement joins TRBV27 to TRBJ1-1, with D unclear. Germline CDR1 and CDR2: MNHEY and SMNVEV (reference sequence). V shed 2 bases and J shed 4 bases, with 11 bases lying between them. The length of the CDR3 is 14 residues. The DNA for the CDR3 is TGTGCCAGCAGTTTAGAATTTGCGACCACTGAAGCTTTCTTT. This encodes CASSLEFATTEAFF.

The V and J genes are TRBV7-3 and TRBJ1-1; 8 nucleotides match TRBD1. The J segment lost 4 bases and the V segment lost 1 base, leaving 8 bases of the junction unmatched. In germline, CDR1 is SGHTA, CDR2 FQGTGA. This CDR3 spans 16 amino acids. The CDR3 DNA reads as TGTGCCAGCAGCTTAATGTCAGGGGGCTTTGGCACTGAAGCTTTCTTT. Amino acid sequence: CASSLMSGGFGTEAFF.

The V gene is TRBV11-2, the J gene TRBJ1-1; D call uncertain. The CDR3 is 14 residues long. Trimming removed 6 bases from V and 5 bases from J, with 16 bases in between. Germline CDR1 reads SGHAT; CDR2 reads FQNNGV. The CDR3 sequence: CASRAIQRWTEAFF. The CDR3 coding sequence is TGTGCCAGCAGGGCCATTCAGAGGTGGACTGAAGCTTTCTTT.

This chain uses TRBV6-5 with TRBJ2-3, with 8 bases that match TRBD1. V lost 6 bases and J lost 5; bases outside the gene matches: 7. CDR1 and CDR2 (germline): MNHEY, SVGAGI. This CDR3 contains 14 residues. This CDR3 is CASRWTGKKDTQYF. CDR3 in DNA: TGTGCCAGCAGGTGGACAGGGAAGAAAGATACGCAGTATTTT.

V gene TRBV7-3 combines with J gene TRBJ2-3; TRBD1 aligns across 7 bases. CDR3 length: 15 residues. The germline CDR1 and CDR2 sequences are SGHTA and FQGTGA. V trimming: 4 bases; J trimming: 1 base; junction bases outside the gene matches: 5. This CDR3 reads CASSSGTVRTDTQYF. DNA for the CDR3: TGTGCCAGCAGCTCCGGGACAGTACGCACAGATACGCAGTATTTT.

V gene TRBV7-3 combines with J gene TRBJ1-1; 7 nucleotides match TRBD1. V was clipped by 3 bases and J by 5 bases; unmatched bases: 6. Per germline, CDR1 SGHTA and CDR2 FQGTGA. The CDR3 loop spans 14 amino acids. The CDR3 here is CASSLQGGYTEAFF. In nucleotides, the CDR3 is TGTGCCAGCAGCTTGCAGGGGGGATATACTGAAGCTTTCTTT.

This chain links TRBV7-9 with TRBJ1-5; 10 bases align to TRBD1. The V and J ends lost 5 bases and 4 bases, in that order; junction bases with no gene match: 11. Germline CDR1 reads SEHNR; CDR2 reads FQNEAQ (reference sequence). This CDR3 region has 17 residues. CDR3 loop: CASSDPGTGVQNQPQHF. CDR3 DNA: TGTGCCAGCAGCGACCCGGGGACAGGGGTGCAGAATCAGCCCCAGCATTTT.

V and J are TRBV29-1 and TRBJ2-1; 14 bases are shared with TRBD2. There are 14 residues in the CDR3. CDR1 is SQVTM and CDR2 is ANQGSEA in the germline V gene. With V trimmed by 7 bases and J by 4 bases, 3 bases remained unmatched. CDR3 bases: TGCAGCGAAAGGACTAGCGGGGGGTACAATGAGCAGTTCTTC. Residues: CSERTSGGYNEQFF.

The chain uses TRBV18 and TRBJ1-6, with D hard to call. V was shortened by 2 bases and J by 7 bases, with 12 bases between the two germline ends. The CDR3 loop spans 15 amino acids. Germline CDR1 is KGHSH and CDR2 is LQKENI. The CDR3 bases are TGTGCCAGCTCACCATACGGGCCTAGCAATTCACCCCTCCACTTT. Translating gives CASSPYGPSNSPLHF.